One sample yielded the 4 T cell receptor beta chains listed below, sequenced in a study of shared clonotypes between healthy human individuals. TCRdb's copy holds only in-frame clones and misses some; the assay was immunoSEQ multiplex PCR. The table records roughly 500,000 clones, 79% of them present only once. Source material: PBMCs. These receptor sequences come from a woman in her thirties or forties in good health. Some clones in this sample may be carry-over from other donors' samples.

The genes are TRBV19 and TRBJ2-7; 7 bases are shared with TRBD1. The CDR3 extends over 14 amino acids. With V trimmed by 6 bases and J by 0 bases, 5 bases remained unmatched. Germline V lookup: CDR1 LNHDA, CDR2 SQIVND (reference sequence). CDR3 sequence (DNA): TGTGCCAGTAGGCCAAGGACAGGCTCCTACGAGCAGTACTTC. This gives the protein CASRPRTGSYEQYF.

The V gene is TRBV18, the J gene TRBJ2-1; TRBD2 is a possible D gene (6 bases). Deletions cut 9 bases from V and 0 bases from J, with 21 bases between. Germline V gene lookup returns CDR1 KGHSH and CDR2 LQKENI. This CDR3 comprises 17 residues. The CDR3 loop is CASLGPGLGSSYNEQFF. As DNA, the CDR3 is TGTGCCAGTTTAGGCCCCGGACTCGGGAGCTCCTACAATGAGCAGTTCTTC.

The chain couples TRBV9 to TRBJ2-5, with 10 bases that match TRBD2. From germline, CDR1 is SGDLS and CDR2 YYNGEE. V was clipped by 2 bases and J by 2 bases; unmatched bases: 3. There are 15 residues in the CDR3. CDR3 region: CASSVGTSEQETQYF. The CDR3 DNA reads as TGTGCCAGCAGCGTGGGGACTAGCGAACAAGAGACCCAGTACTTC.

The rearrangement uses TRBV7-2 and TRBJ2-7; no reliable D call. V gave up 7 bases and J gave up 4 bases, with 14 bases separating them. Per germline, CDR1 SGHTA and CDR2 FQGNSA. CDR3 length: 13 amino acids. The CDR3: CASTSSPAYEQYF. CDR3 sequence (DNA): TGTGCCAGCACCTCATCCCCAGCTTACGAGCAGTACTTC.